Listed below are T cell receptor beta chains from one sample, sequenced in a study of shared clonotypes between healthy human individuals. Only in-frame clones appear in the TCRdb table, and some are missing; sequencing was by immunoSEQ multiplex PCR. The data show about 2.1 million clones, with about 94% seen just once and approximately 1.6% held by the top ten. Sequenced: naive CD8+ T cells from PBMCs. The receptors shown here come from a man aged 18 to 30 in good health. Some clones in this sample may be carry-over from other donors' samples. CDR3s include the opening cysteine and the closing phenylalanine or tryptophan. The D gene is left open where the match is weak. Clone size appears in some rows only: once, few, many, or a class for an expanded clone.

d_gene: TRBD2; j_gene: TRBJ2-7; v_gene: TRBV29-1; abundance: once; CDR3nt: TGCAGCGTAATTAGCGGGACCTACGAGCAGTACTTC; CDR3aa: CSVISGTYEQYF
d_gene: TRBD1; j_gene: TRBJ2-7; v_gene: TRBV14; abundance: .; CDR3nt: TGTGCCAGCAGCTATAACTCCCGGGACAGGGCGATCTTC; CDR3aa: CASSYNSRDRAIF
d_gene: .; j_gene: TRBJ2-7; v_gene: TRBV4-2; abundance: once; CDR3nt: TGTGCCAGCAGCCAAGGGGAAGTTCCGAACGAGCAGTACTTC; CDR3aa: CASSQGEVPNEQYF
d_gene: .; j_gene: TRBJ2-1; v_gene: TRBV19; abundance: .; CDR3nt: TGTGCCAGTAACCCTTCAGGGTTTGACAATGAGCAGTTCTTC; CDR3aa: CASNPSGFDNEQFF
d_gene: TRBD1; j_gene: TRBJ1-3; v_gene: TRBV29-1; abundance: .; CDR3nt: TGCAGCGTTGAAGATTCCCGACAGGGGAGAGGGGTAAACACCATATATTTT; CDR3aa: CSVEDSRQGRGVNTIYF
d_gene: TRBD2; j_gene: TRBJ2-2; v_gene: TRBV5-6; abundance: .; CDR3nt: TGTGCCAGCAGCTTGGCACTAGCGGGAGTCACCGGGGAGCTGTTTTTT; CDR3aa: CASSLALAGVTGELFF
d_gene: .; j_gene: TRBJ1-2; v_gene: TRBV9; abundance: .; CDR3nt: TGTGCCAGCAGCGTTCGGACAGCTAACTATGGCTACACCTTC; CDR3aa: CASSVRTANYGYTF
d_gene: .; j_gene: TRBJ1-5; v_gene: TRBV6-5; abundance: .; CDR3nt: TGTGCCAGCACCACAGGAAATCAGCCCCAGCATTTT; CDR3aa: CASTTGNQPQHF
d_gene: TRBD2; j_gene: TRBJ2-7; v_gene: TRBV27; abundance: .; CDR3nt: TGTGCCAGCAGCCCCTCGAGCGGGACGAGCTCCTACGAGCAGTACTTC; CDR3aa: CASSPSSGTSSYEQYF
d_gene: TRBD2; j_gene: TRBJ2-3; v_gene: TRBV19; abundance: once; CDR3nt: TGTGCCAGTAGTTCCGGGACTAGCGGGAGGACAGATACGCAGTATTTT; CDR3aa: CASSSGTSGRTDTQYF
d_gene: .; j_gene: TRBJ2-7; v_gene: TRBV7-9; abundance: .; CDR3nt: TGTGCCAGCAGCCCAGTTATCGGGCAGTCTCAAGTCGGGAACGAGCAGTACTTC; CDR3aa: CASSPVIGQSQVGNEQYF
d_gene: .; j_gene: TRBJ2-1; v_gene: TRBV13; abundance: .; CDR3nt: TGTGCCAGCAGCCCTGCCGGACACAACTACAATGAGCAGTTCTTC; CDR3aa: CASSPAGHNYNEQFF
d_gene: TRBD1; j_gene: TRBJ1-2; v_gene: TRBV29-1; abundance: few; CDR3nt: TGCAGCGTTGTAGGACAGGGCGAAAATGGCTACACCTTC; CDR3aa: CSVVGQGENGYTF
d_gene: .; j_gene: TRBJ2-2; v_gene: TRBV15; abundance: .; CDR3nt: TGTGCCACCAGCAGAGCCGGGCCGGCCACCGGGGAGCTGTTTTTT; CDR3aa: CATSRAGPATGELFF
d_gene: .; j_gene: TRBJ2-7; v_gene: TRBV10-1; abundance: .; CDR3nt: TGCGCCAGCAGTGGTCAGGGGAACTACGAGCAGTACTTC; CDR3aa: CASSGQGNYEQYF
d_gene: .; j_gene: TRBJ1-2; v_gene: TRBV28; abundance: .; CDR3nt: TGTGCCAGCAGCACAAACGTCTGGGTCTATGGCTACACCTTC; CDR3aa: CASSTNVWVYGYTF
d_gene: .; j_gene: TRBJ2-2; v_gene: TRBV7-9; abundance: .; CDR3nt: TGTGCAAACGGAGAGGGTATAGGCACCGGGGAGCTGTTTTTT; CDR3aa: CANGEGIGTGELFF
d_gene: TRBD2; j_gene: TRBJ2-7; v_gene: TRBV27; abundance: .; CDR3nt: TGTGCCAGCACGAAGGGACTAGCGGGAATGTACGAGCAGTACTTC; CDR3aa: CASTKGLAGMYEQYF
d_gene: TRBD2; j_gene: TRBJ2-1; v_gene: TRBV5-6; abundance: .; CDR3nt: TGTGCCAGCAGCTTGGGTAGCGGGAGGGCCCACAATGAGCAGTTCTTC; CDR3aa: CASSLGSGRAHNEQFF
d_gene: TRBD1; j_gene: TRBJ1-2; v_gene: TRBV7-9; abundance: .; CDR3nt: TGTGCCAGCAGGGGACAGCCTAACTATGGCTACACCTTC; CDR3aa: CASRGQPNYGYTF
d_gene: .; j_gene: TRBJ2-7; v_gene: TRBV5-6; abundance: .; CDR3nt: TGTGCCAGCAGTCGAGGCGGCTCCTACGAGCAGTACTTC; CDR3aa: CASSRGGSYEQYF
d_gene: .; j_gene: TRBJ1-3; v_gene: TRBV9; abundance: few; CDR3nt: TGTGCCAGCAGCGTAGGTCAGGGTTCTGGAAACACCATATATTTT; CDR3aa: CASSVGQGSGNTIYF
d_gene: TRBD1; j_gene: TRBJ1-1; v_gene: TRBV7-2; abundance: .; CDR3nt: TGTGCCAGCAGCTCCAGACAGGGGGCACGAGGCGCTGAAGCTTTCTTT; CDR3aa: CASSSRQGARGAEAFF
d_gene: .; j_gene: TRBJ1-1; v_gene: TRBV28; abundance: .; CDR3nt: TGTGCCAGCAGTTTGATCCGGGGGCGGAACACTGAAGCTTTCTTT; CDR3aa: CASSLIRGRNTEAFF
d_gene: .; j_gene: TRBJ1-4; v_gene: TRBV30; abundance: .; CDR3nt: TGTGCCTGGGGAAAGCGTATCCGTGAAAAACTGTTTTTT; CDR3aa: CAWGKRIREKLFF
d_gene: .; j_gene: TRBJ2-1; v_gene: TRBV28; abundance: .; CDR3nt: TGTGCCAGCACTGGTTCCCGGTCCACCTATACGTTCAATGAGCAGTTCTTC; CDR3aa: CASTGSRSTYTFNEQFF
d_gene: .; j_gene: TRBJ2-3; v_gene: TRBV28; abundance: .; CDR3nt: TGTGCCAGCAGTCAGGCCCCGGATACGCAGTATTTT; CDR3aa: CASSQAPDTQYF
d_gene: TRBD2; j_gene: TRBJ2-3; v_gene: TRBV4-1; abundance: .; CDR3nt: TGCGCCAGCAGCCAAGAGCCTAGCGGGAAGGGAGATACGCAGTATTTT; CDR3aa: CASSQEPSGKGDTQYF
d_gene: TRBD1; j_gene: TRBJ1-2; v_gene: TRBV19; abundance: once; CDR3nt: TGTGCCAGTAGTCGGTTTGAGGCAGGGGGCATCTATGGCTACACCTTC; CDR3aa: CASSRFEAGGIYGYTF
d_gene: .; j_gene: TRBJ1-1; v_gene: TRBV4-1; abundance: .; CDR3nt: TGCGCCAGCAGCCCGACCGACCGGGGGCCGAACACTGAAGCTTTCTTT; CDR3aa: CASSPTDRGPNTEAFF
d_gene: .; j_gene: TRBJ1-5; v_gene: TRBV28; abundance: .; CDR3nt: TGTGCCAGCAGTCCCGACAGTTATAGCAATCAGCCCCAGCATTTT; CDR3aa: CASSPDSYSNQPQHF
d_gene: .; j_gene: TRBJ1-5; v_gene: TRBV6-5; abundance: .; CDR3nt: TGTGCCAGCAGTTACTCGGCGCGAAATCAGCCCCAGCATTTT; CDR3aa: CASSYSARNQPQHF
d_gene: .; j_gene: TRBJ2-5; v_gene: TRBV7-9; abundance: .; CDR3nt: TGTGCCAGCAGCTTAGGTAGTATCCAAGAGACCCAGTACTTC; CDR3aa: CASSLGSIQETQYF
d_gene: .; j_gene: TRBJ1-4; v_gene: TRBV15; abundance: .; CDR3nt: TGTGCCACCAGCCCCGTGCACTGGGGGACTAATGAAAAACTGTTTTTT; CDR3aa: CATSPVHWGTNEKLFF
d_gene: .; j_gene: TRBJ1-1; v_gene: TRBV5-5; abundance: .; CDR3nt: TGTGCCAGCAGCTTGGCCCCAGAGGGTGAAGCTTTCTTT; CDR3aa: CASSLAPEGEAFF
d_gene: .; j_gene: TRBJ1-6; v_gene: TRBV30; abundance: .; CDR3nt: TGTGCCTGGAGTGCCGGGGACCTCTGGGATTCACCCCTCCACTTT; CDR3aa: CAWSAGDLWDSPLHF
d_gene: .; j_gene: TRBJ2-5; v_gene: TRBV19; abundance: .; CDR3nt: TGTGCCAGTAGTATAAGGGGGAAGGAGACCCAGTACTTC; CDR3aa: CASSIRGKETQYF
d_gene: .; j_gene: TRBJ1-2; v_gene: TRBV28; abundance: once; CDR3nt: TGTGCCAGCAGATCCGCCCTGAGGGAAAAGGACTATGGCTACACCTTC; CDR3aa: CASRSALREKDYGYTF
d_gene: .; j_gene: TRBJ1-4; v_gene: TRBV6-5; abundance: once; CDR3nt: TGTGCCAGCAGGGGGGTTACTAATGAAAAACTGTTTTTT; CDR3aa: CASRGVTNEKLFF
d_gene: .; j_gene: TRBJ1-1; v_gene: TRBV9; abundance: .; CDR3nt: TGTGCCAGCAGCACCAACAGGGTCCCCACTGAAGCTTCCTTT; CDR3aa: CASSTNRVPTEASF
d_gene: TRBD1; j_gene: TRBJ1-2; v_gene: TRBV12-5; abundance: once; CDR3nt: TGTGCTAGTGGTTTGTCGGCAGGGGGCACCTATGGCTACACCTTC; CDR3aa: CASGLSAGGTYGYTF